This is a list of T cell receptor beta chains from one sample in a study of blood T cells in healthy people across ages. Via MiXCR, TCRdb re-called the 5' RACE reads, giving one row per CDR3 protein. The sample lists 1.5 million or so distinct CDR3 sequences, 42% occurring once. The sample comprised blood. These receptor sequences come from a woman aged 18-29 years in good health. CDR3s include the opening cysteine and the closing phenylalanine or tryptophan. Each record gives: D gene, clone size, V gene, J gene, CDR3 protein, CDR3 DNA. D genes are given only for firm matches. The size entry is marked missing in some rows and otherwise reads once, few, many or a size class.

>-|-|TRBV15|TRBJ2-7
CATTRLGGGPYEQYF
TGTGCCACCACCAGACTCGGGGGCGGACCCTACGAGCAGTACTTC
>-|-|TRBV28|TRBJ2-4
CASSWQGRSGNIQYF
TGTGCCAGTAGTTGGCAGGGGAGATCCGGGAACATTCAGTACTTC
>-|once|TRBV6-2/TRBV6-3|TRBJ2-3
CASSSGQQPQYF
TGTGCCAGCAGTTCCGGACAGCAGCCGCAGTATTTT
>-|-|TRBV5-5|TRBJ1-5
CASSLGYGTRHQPQHF
TGTGCCAGCAGCTTGGGGTACGGGACAAGGCATCAGCCCCAGCATTTT
>-|many|TRBV20-1|TRBJ2-7
CSAREGSSYEQYF
TGCAGTGCTAGAGAGGGTAGCTCCTACGAGCAGTACTTC
>TRBD2|few|TRBV28|TRBJ2-1
CATRAGGSNEQFF
TGTGCCACCCGAGCGGGGGGGAGCAATGAGCAGTTCTTC
>TRBD2|few|TRBV7-2|TRBJ2-1
CASSSQAGTSYNEQFF
TGTGCCAGCAGCTCGCAAGCGGGGACCTCCTACAATGAGCAGTTCTTC
>-|-|TRBV5-6|TRBJ1-1
CASSSSQGQAFF
TGTGCCAGCAGCAGTTCCCAGGGCCAAGCTTTCTTT
>-|few|TRBV15|TRBJ2-7
CATSRNRAISYEQYF
TGTGCCACCAGCAGAAACAGGGCAATCTCCTACGAGCAGTACTTC
>-|once|TRBV2|TRBJ2-5
CASSEGQVDKTQYF
TGTGCCAGCAGTGAAGGACAGGTGGACAAGACCCAGTACTTC
>-|many|TRBV15|TRBJ2-1
CATSGRDYNEQFF
TGTGCCACCAGTGGCAGGGACTACAATGAGCAGTTCTTC
>-|-|TRBV20-1|TRBJ2-5
CSATFGGQETQYF
TGCAGTGCTACTTTCGGGGGCCAAGAGACCCAGTACTTC
>TRBD2|-|TRBV5-5|TRBJ2-7
CASSLALAGNTYEQYF
TGTGCCAGCAGCTTGGCCCTAGCGGGGAACACCTACGAGCAGTACTTC
>-|few|TRBV29-1|TRBJ1-6
CSVAESYNSPLHF
TGCAGCGTTGCTGAGAGCTATAATTCACCCCTCCACTTT
>TRBD1|few|TRBV4-2|TRBJ2-7
CASSHRTSGTGGYEQYF
TGTGCCAGCAGCCACCGGACCTCCGGGACAGGGGGCTACGAGCAGTACTTC
>TRBD2|few|TRBV7-8|TRBJ2-3
CASSLVSGGDTQYF
TGTGCCAGCAGCTTAGTTTCGGGAGGGGATACGCAGTATTTT
>-|few|TRBV7-9|TRBJ2-5
CASSLAMGQETQYF
TGTGCCAGCAGCTTAGCGATGGGTCAAGAGACCCAGTACTTC
>TRBD1|once|TRBV24-1|TRBJ2-5
CATSVGQGGSETRYF
TGTGCCACCAGTGTCGGACAGGGGGGTTCGGAGACCCGGTACTTC
>TRBD2|-|TRBV4-1|TRBJ2-1
CASSPSRSSGSSSYNEQFF
TGCGCCAGCAGCCCTTCGCGGTCTAGCGGGTCTAGCTCCTACAATGAGCAGTTCTTC
>TRBD2|-|TRBV20-1|TRBJ2-7
CSATTLAGVHEQYF
TGCAGTGCTACCACCCTAGCGGGAGTCCACGAGCAGTACTTC
>-|-|TRBV5-5|TRBJ2-3
CASSFVRQDTQYF
TGTGCCAGCAGCTTTGTGAGGCAAGATACGCAGTATTTT
>-|-|TRBV30|TRBJ2-5
CAWSALSKETQYF
TGTGCCTGGAGTGCTCTATCAAAAGAGACCCAGTACTTT
>TRBD2|few|TRBV10-3|TRBJ2-1
CVISERGTSGGDEQFF
TGTGTCATCAGTGAGAGGGGGACTAGCGGGGGCGATGAGCAGTTCTTC
>TRBD2|-|TRBV10-3|TRBJ2-3
CAILGTSADTQYF
TGTGCCATCCTCGGGACTAGCGCAGATACGCAGTATTTT
>-|-|TRBV9|TRBJ2-1
CASSVGLPYNEQFF
TGTGCCAGCAGCGTAGGCCTACCTTACAATGAGCAGTTCTTC
>-|-|TRBV4-1|TRBJ2-1
CASTQGIGGSSYNEQFF
TGCGCCAGCACCCAAGGGATAGGGGGAAGCTCCTACAATGAGCAGTTCTTC
>TRBD2|-|TRBV12-3/TRBV12-4|TRBJ2-7
CASTWGGSYEQYF
TGTGCCAGCACCTGGGGGGGGTCCTACGAGCAGTACTTC
>-|-|TRBV4-2|TRBJ2-7
CASSREDSPSYEQYF
TGTGCCAGCAGCCGAGAGGACTCCCCTTCCTACGAGCAGTACTTC
>-|few|TRBV6-5|TRBJ2-1
CASGQSSYNEQFF
TGTGCCAGTGGACAGAGCTCCTACAATGAGCAGTTCTTC
>-|-|TRBV6-1|TRBJ1-4
CASRPPGREKLFF
TGTGCCAGCAGACCCCCGGGCCGAGAAAAACTGTTTTTT
>-|few|TRBV21-1|TRBJ2-5
CASSQPLGLGETQYF
TGTGCCAGCAGCCAACCACTCGGGCTCGGGGAGACCCAGTACTTC
>TRBD1|few|TRBV2|TRBJ2-1
CASNREGAVNEQFF
TGTGCCAGCAATCGAGAGGGGGCGGTAAATGAGCAGTTCTTC
>-|few|TRBV5-1|TRBJ2-7
CASSPRGYNEQYF
TGCGCCAGCAGCCCCCGGGGCTACAATGAGCAGTACTTC
>TRBD2|-|TRBV20-1|TRBJ2-1
CSAMAGDVSDEQFF
TGCAGTGCTATGGCGGGGGACGTTTCGGATGAGCAGTTCTTC
>-|few|TRBV20-1|TRBJ1-2
CSASATNYGYTF
TGCAGTGCTAGCGCTACTAACTATGGCTACACCTTC
>-|-|TRBV24-1|TRBJ2-1
CATSDHRVGASYNEQFF
TGTGCCACCAGTGATCACAGGGTAGGGGCATCCTACAATGAGCAGTTCTTC
>TRBD2|-|TRBV10-2|TRBJ2-1
CASGEARLAGRGYNEQFF
TGCGCCAGCGGTGAGGCCAGACTAGCGGGGCGGGGATACAATGAGCAGTTCTTC
>TRBD1|-|TRBV6-5|TRBJ2-7
CASSPTQGPYEQYF
TGTGCCAGCAGTCCCACACAGGGGCCCTACGAGCAGTACTTC
>-|-|TRBV13|TRBJ2-4
CASNLLTNGKNIQYF
TGTGCCAGCAACCTACTTACTAACGGCAAAAACATTCAGTACTTC
>TRBD2|-|TRBV6-2/TRBV6-3|TRBJ2-1
CASSSLALAGGGNEQFF
TGTGCCAGCAGTTCCCTCGCACTAGCGGGAGGGGGCAATGAGCAGTTCTTC